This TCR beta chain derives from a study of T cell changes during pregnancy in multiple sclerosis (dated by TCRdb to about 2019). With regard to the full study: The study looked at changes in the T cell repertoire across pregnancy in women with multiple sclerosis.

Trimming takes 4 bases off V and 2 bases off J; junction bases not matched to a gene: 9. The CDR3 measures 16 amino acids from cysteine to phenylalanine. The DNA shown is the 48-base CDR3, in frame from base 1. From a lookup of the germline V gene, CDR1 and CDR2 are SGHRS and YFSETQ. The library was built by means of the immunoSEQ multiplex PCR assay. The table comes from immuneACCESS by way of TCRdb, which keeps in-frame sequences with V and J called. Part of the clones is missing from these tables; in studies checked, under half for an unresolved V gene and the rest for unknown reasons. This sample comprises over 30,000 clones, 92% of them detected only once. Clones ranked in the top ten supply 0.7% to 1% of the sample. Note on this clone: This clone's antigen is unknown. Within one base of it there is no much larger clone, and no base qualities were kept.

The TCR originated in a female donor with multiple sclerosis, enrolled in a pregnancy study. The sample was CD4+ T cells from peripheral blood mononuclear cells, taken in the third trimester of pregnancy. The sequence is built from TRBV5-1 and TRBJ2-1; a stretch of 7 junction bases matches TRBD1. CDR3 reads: CASSHEGTVAYNEQFF. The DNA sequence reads TGCGCCAGCAGCCACGAGGGGACAGTTGCCTACAATGAGCAGTTCTTC.